This T cell receptor (beta chain) derives from a study of cytomegalovirus exposure and HLA in healthy donors. The CDR3 is made up of 14 amino acids. CDR1 is KGHSH and CDR2 is LQKENI in the germline V gene. V dropped 3 bases and J dropped 0 bases, with 6 bases sitting between them. Both 60 Vbeta primers and 13 Jbeta primers went into the PCR. Profiled with immunoSEQ multiplex PCR; TCRdb holds only in-frame clones, not every one. This sample has roughly 150,000 clones, with approximately 77% found just once. This clone appeared a few times. This sequence was found in a man between 18 and 29 years old in good health and CMV-seronegative. Material: PBMCs. The chain recombines TRBV18 with TRBJ1-3; D ambiguous. CDR3 region: CASSPGNSGNTIYF. In nucleotides, the CDR3 is TGTGCCAGCTCACCTGGCAACTCTGGAAACACCATATATTTT.